This TCR beta chain was retrieved from a study of blood T cell repertoires in COVID-19. Across the whole study: In each case, the material was cDNA or gDNA derived from T cells, B-cell-depleted T cells, or PBMCs.

This CDR3 is built from 15 residues. V shed 1 base and J 6 bases; nucleotides not matched to a gene: 5. Germline loops: CDR1 SNHLY, CDR2 FYNNEI. Authors' methods: Reference gene primers were amplified, and this amplification served to estimate nucleated cell counts. Sequencing was performed with immunoSEQ multiplex PCR; in TCRdb, only in-frame clones are kept and a portion is missing. The DNA was the basis for D and trimming; V, J and clone size are from that table. The repertoire holds roughly 76,000 clones, with 70% to 90% as singletons. The sample taken for sequencing was peripheral blood. This receptor was taken from a man aged 25 to 40 with acute or convalescent COVID-19. V is TRBV2 and J is TRBJ2-7, with 11 nucleotides matching TRBD2. The CDR3 DNA is TGTGCCAGCAGTGAAGTACTAGCGGGAGTGACCGAGCAGTACTTC. It encodes CASSEVLAGVTEQYF.